One sample yielded the 11 T cell receptor beta chains listed below, sequenced in a study of T cell repertoires in cytomegalovirus infection. Their antigen targets remain unknown. From the reads, TCRdb called clonotypes with MiXCR, one entry per CDR3 protein. The table records around 140,000 distinct CDR3 sequences, 30% to 40% of them present only once. The sequencing here drew on CD8+ T cells from cultured PBMCs, taken from culture after CMV antigen stimulation. These receptor sequences come from a human donor in good health (CMV status not recorded). Some clones in this sample may be carry-over from other donors' samples.

V is TRBV24-1 and J is TRBJ2-1; 8 bases match TRBD1. V lost 5 bases to trimming and J lost 7 bases; unmatched junction nucleotides: 3. Per the germline V gene, CDR1 is KGHDR and CDR2 is SFDVKD. The CDR3 sequence is 13 residues long. CDR3 nucleotides: TGTGCCACCAGTGCCGGACAGGGAAATGAGCAGTTCTTC. Encoded protein: CATSAGQGNEQFF.

At least ten counts were recorded for this clonotype. The chain employs TRBV7-7 and TRBJ2-2, with D unresolved. Germline values: CDR1 SSHAT, CDR2 FNYEAQ (reference sequence). The CDR3 has 15 residues. With 2 bases removed from V and 4 bases from J, the gap between germline ends came to 11 bases. CDR3 DNA sequence: TGTGCCAGCAGCTTAAATAGGGAAGGCACCGGGGAGCTGTTTTTT. Translated, it gives CASSLNREGTGELFF.

The CDR3 nucleotides read TGTGCCAGTAGTATGATGCAGGGATGGTCACCCCTCCACTTT. Its protein product is CASSMMQGWSPLHF. This sequence joins TRBV19 and TRBJ1-6, with D tentatively TRBD1 (5 bases). The V gene lost 3 bases and the J gene lost 10 bases, with 13 bases spanning the gap. Germline CDR1 and CDR2: LNHDA and SQIVND (reference sequence). CDR3 length: 14 residues.

The chain is built from TRBV25-1 and TRBJ2-3; TRBD2 matches 8 bases. Per the germline V gene, CDR1 is MGHDK and CDR2 is SYGVNS. After removal of 9 bases from V and 8 bases from J, the junction contained 7 bases not matched to a gene. The CDR3 consists of 12 residues. The CDR3 protein is CASYSGGGTQYF. The CDR3 nucleotides are TGTGCCAGTTACTCCGGGGGGGGTACGCAGTATTTT.

This sequence joins TRBV12-3 or TRBV12-4 and TRBJ2-2, with a weak D call TRBD1 (5 bases). V lost 3 bases, J lost 4 bases, and 9 bases lay in between. The CDR3 is 14 residues long. The CDR3 DNA is TGTGCCAGCAGTTTCGAAGGGGCCACCGGGGAGCTGTTTTTT. Protein product: CASSFEGATGELFF.

The chain has TRBV12-3 or TRBV12-4 and TRBJ2-3; TRBD2 agrees at 11 bases. V was clipped by 6 bases and J by 4 bases; unmatched bases: 9. The CDR3 totals 16 residues. CDR3 sequence reads: CASSLYSGGASDTQYF. The CDR3 bases are TGTGCCAGCAGCCTTTATAGCGGGGGGGCCTCAGATACGCAGTATTTT.

The table lists this clonotype with many counts. One end of the junction does not line up with germline, which may come from a read error. CDR3 protein: CASGDIWNSPLHF. The DNA for the CDR3 is TGTGCCAGCGGTGATATATGGAATTCACCCCTCCACTTT. The gene calls are TRBV6-1 and TRBJ1-6; D is ambiguous. The CDR3 contains 13 residues. The germline V gene encodes CDR1 MNHNS and CDR2 SASEGT.

This clonotype was picked up a small number of times. The chain carries TRBV4-1 and TRBJ2-2; unclear D gene. Looked up from germline, CDR1 is MGHRA and CDR2 is YSYEKL. This CDR3 is 12 amino acids long. Deletions cut 4 bases from V and 7 bases from J, with 7 bases between. The CDR3 DNA is TGCGCCAGCAGCCTCGTCGGCGGGGAGCTGTTTTTT. Translation gives CASSLVGGELFF.

V gene TRBV12-3 or TRBV12-4 combines with J gene TRBJ2-3; 7 nucleotides agree with TRBD1. The CDR3 is 14 amino acids. The V gene end was trimmed by 6 bases and the J gene end by 4 bases; junction bases not matched to a gene: 7. This CDR3 is CASRDRYSPDTQYF. CDR3 bases: TGTGCCAGCAGGGACAGGTACTCCCCAGATACGCAGTATTTT.

This clonotype was observed a handful of times. Written as DNA, the CDR3 is TGTGCCAGCAGTCAGGGACTAGCGGTAGGGAGAGAGACCCAGTACTTC. Translating it yields CASSQGLAVGRETQYF. This chain links TRBV27 with TRBJ2-5; 11 bases map to TRBD2. In germline, CDR1 is MNHEY, CDR2 SMNVEV (reference sequence). The length of the CDR3 is 16 residues. The trim removed 5 bases at V and 4 bases at J, leaving 9 bases unmatched.

A remark on this clonotype: A much larger clone differs from this one at a single base, so this may be a read error. The V gene is TRBV7-8, the J gene TRBJ1-1; possible D gene TRBD1, 6 bases. The CDR3 consists of 15 residues. Germline V gene lookup returns CDR1 SGHVS and CDR2 FQNEAQ. CDR3 region: CPSSLVWGANTEAFF. CDR3 in DNA: TGTCCCAGCAGCTTAGTGTGGGGGGCGAACACTGAAGCTTTCTTT.